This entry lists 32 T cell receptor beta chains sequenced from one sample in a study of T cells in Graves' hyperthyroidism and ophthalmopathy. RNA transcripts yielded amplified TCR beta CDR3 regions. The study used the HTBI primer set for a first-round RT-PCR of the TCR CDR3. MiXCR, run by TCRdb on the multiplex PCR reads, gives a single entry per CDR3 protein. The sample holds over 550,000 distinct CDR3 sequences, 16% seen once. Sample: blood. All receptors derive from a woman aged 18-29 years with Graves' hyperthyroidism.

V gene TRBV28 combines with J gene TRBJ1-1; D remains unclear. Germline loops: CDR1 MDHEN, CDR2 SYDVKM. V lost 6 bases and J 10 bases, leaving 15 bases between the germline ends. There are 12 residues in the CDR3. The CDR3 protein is CASSPTRLPAFF. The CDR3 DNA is TGTGCCAGCAGCCCTACACGGTTACCAGCTTTCTTT.

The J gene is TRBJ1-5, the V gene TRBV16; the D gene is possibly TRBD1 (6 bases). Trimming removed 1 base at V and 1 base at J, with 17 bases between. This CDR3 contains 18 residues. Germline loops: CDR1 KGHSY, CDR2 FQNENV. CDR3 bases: TGTGCCAGCAGCCAATGGTGGGGAGGGGGAAGAAGCAATCAGCCCCAGCATTTT. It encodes CASSQWWGGGRSNQPQHF.

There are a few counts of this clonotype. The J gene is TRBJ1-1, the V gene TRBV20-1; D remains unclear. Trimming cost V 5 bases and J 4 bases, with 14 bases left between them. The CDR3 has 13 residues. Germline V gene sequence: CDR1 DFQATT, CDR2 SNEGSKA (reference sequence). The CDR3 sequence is CSAPVGLGTEAFF. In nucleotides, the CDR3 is TGCAGTGCTCCCGTGGGTCTGGGCACTGAAGCTTTCTTT.

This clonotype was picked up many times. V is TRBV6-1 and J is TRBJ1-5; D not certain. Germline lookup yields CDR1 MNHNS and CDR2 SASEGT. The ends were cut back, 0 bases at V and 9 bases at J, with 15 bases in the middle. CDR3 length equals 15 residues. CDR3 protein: CASSEALGGLTPQHF. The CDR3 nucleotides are TGTGCCAGCAGTGAAGCTCTGGGAGGATTGACGCCCCAGCATTTT.

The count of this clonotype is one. In DNA, the CDR3 is TGTGCCACCAGTGACTACACTAGATCGGGCACCGGGGAGCTGTTTTTT. Amino acid sequence: CATSDYTRSGTGELFF. The chain carries TRBV24-1 and TRBJ2-2; weak D call: TRBD2 (5 bases). Trimming left V 4 bases short and J 4 bases short, with 15 bases between. Per the germline V gene, CDR1 is KGHDR and CDR2 is SFDVKD. The CDR3 is 16 amino acids.

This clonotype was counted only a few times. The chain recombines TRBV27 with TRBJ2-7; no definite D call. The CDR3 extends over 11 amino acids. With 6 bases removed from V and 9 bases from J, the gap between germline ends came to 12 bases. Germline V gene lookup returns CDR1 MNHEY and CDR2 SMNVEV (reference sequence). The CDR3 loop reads CASSRGVGQYF. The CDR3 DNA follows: TGTGCCAGCAGCCGAGGCGTGGGGCAGTACTTC.

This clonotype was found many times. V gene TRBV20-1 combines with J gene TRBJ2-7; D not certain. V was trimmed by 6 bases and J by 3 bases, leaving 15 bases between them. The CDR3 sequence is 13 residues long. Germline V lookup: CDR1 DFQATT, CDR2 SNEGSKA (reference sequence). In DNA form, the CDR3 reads TGCAGTGCCGAAGGCGGAGTTCGCTACGAGCAGTACTTC. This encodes CSAEGGVRYEQYF.

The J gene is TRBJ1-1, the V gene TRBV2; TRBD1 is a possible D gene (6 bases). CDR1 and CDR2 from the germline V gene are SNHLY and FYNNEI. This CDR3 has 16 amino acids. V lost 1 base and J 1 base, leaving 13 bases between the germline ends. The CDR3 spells CASSEDSRGSNTEAFF. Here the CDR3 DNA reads TGTGCCAGCAGTGAAGACTCCAGGGGATCGAACACTGAAGCTTTCTTT.

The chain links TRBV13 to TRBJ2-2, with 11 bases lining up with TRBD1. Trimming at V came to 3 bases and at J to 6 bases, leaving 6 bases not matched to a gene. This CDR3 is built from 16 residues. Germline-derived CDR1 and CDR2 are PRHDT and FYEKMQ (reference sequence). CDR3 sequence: CASSLRTGGGSGELFF. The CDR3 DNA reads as TGTGCCAGCAGCTTGCGGACAGGGGGCGGCTCCGGGGAGCTGTTTTTT.

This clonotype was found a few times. The CDR3 protein is CASSLRASGMSSYNEQFF. In DNA form, the CDR3 reads TGTGCCAGCAGCTTAAGGGCTAGCGGGATGAGCTCCTACAATGAGCAGTTCTTC. The V gene is TRBV7-2, the J gene TRBJ2-1; TRBD2 agrees at 9 bases. The CDR3 runs 18 residues. The germline CDR1 and CDR2 sequences are SGHTA and FQGNSA. Trimming at V came to 2 bases and at J to 0 bases, leaving 8 bases not matched to a gene.

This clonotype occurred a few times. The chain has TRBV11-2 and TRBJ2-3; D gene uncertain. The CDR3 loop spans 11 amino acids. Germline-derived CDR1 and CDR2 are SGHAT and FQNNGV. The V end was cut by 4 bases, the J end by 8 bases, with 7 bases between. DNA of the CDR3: TGTGCCAGCAGCTCCGGCTTTACGCAGTATTTT. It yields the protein CASSSGFTQYF.

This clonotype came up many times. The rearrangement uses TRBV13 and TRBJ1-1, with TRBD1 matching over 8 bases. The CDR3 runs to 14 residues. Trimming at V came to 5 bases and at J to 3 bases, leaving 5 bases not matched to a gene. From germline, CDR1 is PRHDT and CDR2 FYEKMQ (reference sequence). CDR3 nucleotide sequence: TGTGCCAGCAGCCCCGGGACAGGACACACTGAAGCTTTCTTT. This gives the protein CASSPGTGHTEAFF.

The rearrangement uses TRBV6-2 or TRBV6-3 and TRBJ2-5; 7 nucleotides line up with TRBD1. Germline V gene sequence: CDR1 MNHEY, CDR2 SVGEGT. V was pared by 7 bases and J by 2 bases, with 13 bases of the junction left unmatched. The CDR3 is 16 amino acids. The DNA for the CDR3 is TGTGCCAGCACTAAGAAACTAGGGACAGTGCAAGAGACCCAGTACTTC. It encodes CASTKKLGTVQETQYF.

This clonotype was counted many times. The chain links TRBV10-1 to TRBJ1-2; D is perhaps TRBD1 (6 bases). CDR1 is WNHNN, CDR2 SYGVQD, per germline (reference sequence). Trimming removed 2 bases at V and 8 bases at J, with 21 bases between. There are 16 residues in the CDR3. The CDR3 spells CASSEVDGQFLRGYTF. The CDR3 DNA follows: TGCGCCAGCAGTGAGGTTGATGGACAGTTCCTTCGAGGCTACACCTTC.

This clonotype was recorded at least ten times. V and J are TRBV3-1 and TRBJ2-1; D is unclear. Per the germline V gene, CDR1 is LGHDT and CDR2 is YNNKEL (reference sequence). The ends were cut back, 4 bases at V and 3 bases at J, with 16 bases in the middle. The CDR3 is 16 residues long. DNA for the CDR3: TGTGCCAGCAGCCGTCCCTTGGGGATGGGCTACAATGAGCAGTTCTTC. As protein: CASSRPLGMGYNEQFF.

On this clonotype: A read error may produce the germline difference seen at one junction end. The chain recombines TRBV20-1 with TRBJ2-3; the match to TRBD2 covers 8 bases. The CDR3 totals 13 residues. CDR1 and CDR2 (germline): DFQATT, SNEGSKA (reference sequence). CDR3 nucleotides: TGCATCAGTGAACTAGCGGAAACAGATACGCTGTATTTT. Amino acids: CISELAETDTLYF.

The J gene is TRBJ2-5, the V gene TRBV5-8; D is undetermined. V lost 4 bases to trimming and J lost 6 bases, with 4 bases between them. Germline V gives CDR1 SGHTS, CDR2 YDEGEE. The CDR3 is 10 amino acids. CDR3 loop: CASSKKTQYF. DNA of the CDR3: TGTGCCAGCAGCAAAAAGACCCAGTACTTC.

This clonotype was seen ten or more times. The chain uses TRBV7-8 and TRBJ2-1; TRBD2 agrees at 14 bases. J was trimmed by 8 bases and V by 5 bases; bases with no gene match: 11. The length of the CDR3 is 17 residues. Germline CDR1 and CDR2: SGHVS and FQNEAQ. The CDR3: CASSHRLAGGGADEQFF. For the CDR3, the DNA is TGTGCCAGCAGCCATAGACTAGCGGGAGGGGGTGCGGATGAGCAGTTCTTC.

CDR3 coding DNA: TGTGCCAGCAGTATGTACAGGGGAACTCAGCCCCAGCATTTT. Translation: CASSMYRGTQPQHF. This rearrangement joins TRBV28 to TRBJ1-5; 7 nucleotides agree with TRBD1. The CDR3 covers 14 residues. Germline V lookup: CDR1 MDHEN, CDR2 SYDVKM. The ends lost 5 bases at V and 6 bases at J; junction bases unmatched: 7. The whole variable domain, remainder taken from reference TRBV28 and TRBJ1-5, is DVKVTQSSRYLVKRTGEKVFLECVQDMDHENMFWYRQDPGLGLRLIYFSYDVKMKEKGDIPEGYSVSREKKERFSLILESASTNQTSMYLCASSMYRGTQPQHFGDGTRLSIL.

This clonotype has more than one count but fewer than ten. The CDR3 DNA reads TGCAGTGCTAGCAATCTAGCGGGGAGCACAGATACGCAGTATTTT. It encodes CSASNLAGSTDTQYF. This sequence joins TRBV20-1 and TRBJ2-3; 9 bases agree with TRBD2. V was clipped by 3 bases and J by 0 bases; unmatched bases: 4. Germline V gives CDR1 DFQATT, CDR2 SNEGSKA (reference sequence). This CDR3 contains 15 residues.

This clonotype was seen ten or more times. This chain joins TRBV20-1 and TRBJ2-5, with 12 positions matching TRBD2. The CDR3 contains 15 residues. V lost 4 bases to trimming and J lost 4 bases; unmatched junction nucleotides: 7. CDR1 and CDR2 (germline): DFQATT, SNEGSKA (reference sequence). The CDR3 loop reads CSAIRTSGIGETQYF. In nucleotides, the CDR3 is TGCAGTGCTATACGGACTAGCGGGATTGGAGAGACCCAGTACTTC.

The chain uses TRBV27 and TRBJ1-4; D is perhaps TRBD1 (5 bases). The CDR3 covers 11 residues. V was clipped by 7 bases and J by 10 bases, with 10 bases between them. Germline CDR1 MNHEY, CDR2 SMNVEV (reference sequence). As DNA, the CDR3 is TGTGCCAGCATGGTGGGGGGAAAACTGTTTTTT. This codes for CASMVGGKLFF.

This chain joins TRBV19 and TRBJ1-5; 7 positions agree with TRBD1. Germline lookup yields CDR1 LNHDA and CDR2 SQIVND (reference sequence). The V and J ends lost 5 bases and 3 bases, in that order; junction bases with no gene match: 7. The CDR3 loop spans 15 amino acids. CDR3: CASSPHRGHNQPQHF. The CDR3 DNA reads TGTGCCAGTAGTCCCCACAGGGGACACAATCAGCCCCAGCATTTT.

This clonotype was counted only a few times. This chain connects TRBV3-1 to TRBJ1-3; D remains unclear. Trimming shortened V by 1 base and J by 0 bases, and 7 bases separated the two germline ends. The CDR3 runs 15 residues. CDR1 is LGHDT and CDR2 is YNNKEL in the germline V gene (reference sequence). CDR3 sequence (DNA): TGTGCCAGCAGCCAAGGGTGGACCTCTGGAAACACCATATATTTT. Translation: CASSQGWTSGNTIYF.

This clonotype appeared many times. CDR3 protein: CASSSGGSTEAFF. The CDR3 DNA sequence: TGCGCCAGCAGTTCAGGGGGAAGCACTGAAGCTTTCTTT. This sequence joins TRBV5-1 and TRBJ1-1, with 7 bases lining up with TRBD1. V was clipped by 5 bases and J by 4 bases; unmatched bases: 5. Germline CDR1 and CDR2: SGHRS and YFSETQ. The CDR3 runs 13 residues.

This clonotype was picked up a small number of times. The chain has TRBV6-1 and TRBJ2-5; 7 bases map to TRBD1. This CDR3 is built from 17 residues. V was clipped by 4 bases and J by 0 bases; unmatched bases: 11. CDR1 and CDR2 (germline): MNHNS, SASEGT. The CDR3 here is CASSGETLQGNQETQYF. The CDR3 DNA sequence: TGTGCCAGCAGTGGAGAAACATTACAGGGGAACCAAGAGACCCAGTACTTC.

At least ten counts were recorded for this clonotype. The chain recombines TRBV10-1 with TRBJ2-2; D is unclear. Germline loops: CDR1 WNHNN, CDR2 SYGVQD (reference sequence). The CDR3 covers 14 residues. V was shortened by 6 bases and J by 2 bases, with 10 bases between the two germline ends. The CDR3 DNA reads TGCGCCAGCAGGGCCGTTGGTAACACCGGGGAGCTGTTTTTT. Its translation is CASRAVGNTGELFF.

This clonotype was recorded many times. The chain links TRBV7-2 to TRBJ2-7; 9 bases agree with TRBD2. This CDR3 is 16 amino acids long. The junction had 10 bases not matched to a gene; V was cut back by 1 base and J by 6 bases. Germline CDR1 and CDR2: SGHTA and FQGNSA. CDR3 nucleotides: TGTGCCAGCAGCTTAGTATTATGGCGGGGGGGCGCCGAGCAGTACTTC. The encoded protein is CASSLVLWRGGAEQYF.

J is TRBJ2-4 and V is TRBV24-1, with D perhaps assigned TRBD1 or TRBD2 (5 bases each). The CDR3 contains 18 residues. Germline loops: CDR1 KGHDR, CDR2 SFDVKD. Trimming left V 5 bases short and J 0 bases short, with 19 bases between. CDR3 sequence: CATSAGQGPSLAKNIQYF. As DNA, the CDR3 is TGTGCCACCAGTGCGGGGCAGGGCCCGTCGTTAGCCAAAAACATTCAGTACTTC.

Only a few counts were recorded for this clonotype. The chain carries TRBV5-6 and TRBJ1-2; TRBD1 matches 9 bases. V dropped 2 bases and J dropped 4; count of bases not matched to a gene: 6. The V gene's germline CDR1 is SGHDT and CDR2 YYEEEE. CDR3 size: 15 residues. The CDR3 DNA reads TGTGCCAGCAGCTTAGATACAGGGGGCGTCTATGGCTACACCTTC. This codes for CASSLDTGGVYGYTF.

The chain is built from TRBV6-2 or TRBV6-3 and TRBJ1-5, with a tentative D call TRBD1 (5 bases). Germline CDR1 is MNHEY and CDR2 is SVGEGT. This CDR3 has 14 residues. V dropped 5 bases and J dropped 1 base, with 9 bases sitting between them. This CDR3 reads CASSARDSNQPQHF. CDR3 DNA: TGTGCCAGCAGTGCCCGGGACAGCAATCAGCCCCAGCATTTT.

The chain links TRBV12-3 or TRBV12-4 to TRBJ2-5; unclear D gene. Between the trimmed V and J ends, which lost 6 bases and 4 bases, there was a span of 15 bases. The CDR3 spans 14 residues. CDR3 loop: CASRTQRTSETQYF. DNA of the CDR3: TGTGCCAGCAGAACACAGCGAACCTCAGAGACCCAGTACTTC.